The 12 T cell receptor beta chains below were found in one sample sequenced in a study of blood T cell repertoires in COVID-19. Clones were read by immunoSEQ multiplex PCR, and TCRdb kept only the in-frame ones, dropping some. This table has more than 150,000 clones, around 87% appearing once. Sequenced: peripheral blood. These receptors were collected from a man over 45 with acute or convalescent COVID-19.

This chain connects TRBV10-3 to TRBJ2-5; 11 bases are a match to TRBD2. The V and J ends lost 10 bases and 5 bases, in that order; junction bases with no gene match: 12. Germline V gives CDR1 ENHRY, CDR2 SYGVKD. The CDR3 covers 15 residues. The CDR3 protein is CATRSGLAGLETQYF. CDR3 in DNA: TGTGCCACCCGCTCAGGACTAGCGGGCTTGGAGACCCAGTACTTC.

The chain links TRBV7-9 to TRBJ2-5; D remains ambiguous. CDR1 is SEHNR, CDR2 FQNEAQ, per germline (reference sequence). V lost 2 bases and J lost 7, with 14 bases in between. The CDR3 loop spans 14 amino acids. As DNA, the CDR3 is TGTGCCAGCAGCTTAAGTCCTTCCGAGCGGACCCAGTACTTC. This gives the protein CASSLSPSERTQYF.

The chain employs TRBV3-1 (or the pseudogene TRBV3-2) and TRBJ2-7, with 9 bases fitting TRBD2. With V trimmed by 4 bases and J by 2 bases, 3 bases remained unmatched. The CDR3 is 14 amino acids. Per germline, CDR1 LGHDT and CDR2 YNNKEL (reference sequence). CDR3 DNA sequence: TGTGCCAGCAGCCTCCTAGCGGGGACCTACGAGCAGTACTTC. It yields the protein CASSLLAGTYEQYF.

This sequence joins TRBV28 and TRBJ1-6; D remains ambiguous. This CDR3 is built from 13 residues. The V and J ends lost 5 bases and 10 bases respectively, with 12 bases between them. The germline gives CDR1 MDHEN, CDR2 SYDVKM. The CDR3 spells CASSVRAPSPLHF. The CDR3 bases are TGTGCCAGCAGTGTCCGAGCGCCATCACCCCTCCACTTT.

The chain is built from TRBV4-2 and TRBJ2-3; perhaps TRBD1 as D (6 bases). In germline, CDR1 is LGHNA, CDR2 YNFKEQ. V gave up 4 bases and J gave up 3 bases, with 17 bases separating them. This CDR3 region has 16 residues. DNA of the CDR3: TGTGCCAGCAGCCCATTGGGAACAGGGTTGACAGATACGCAGTATTTT. Protein product: CASSPLGTGLTDTQYF.

The chain has TRBV5-1 and TRBJ2-7; tentative D call: TRBD1 (6 bases). Per the germline V gene, CDR1 is SGHRS and CDR2 is YFSETQ. The V end was cut by 2 bases, the J end by 2 bases, with 8 bases between. The CDR3 runs to 13 residues. CDR3 residues: CASSFQGTYEQYF. The CDR3 DNA reads TGCGCCAGCAGCTTCCAGGGGACCTACGAGCAGTACTTC. Combining the CDR3 with reference TRBV5-1 and TRBJ2-7 gives the whole variable domain KAGVTQTPRYLIKTRGQQVTLSCSPISGHRSVSWYQQTPGQGLQFLFEYFSETQRNKGNFPGRFSGRQFSNSRSEMNVSTLELGDSALYLCASSFQGTYEQYFGPGTRLTVT.

The V gene is TRBV28, the J gene TRBJ1-6; the D is unclear. With 3 bases removed from V and 9 bases from J, the gap between germline ends came to 12 bases. The CDR3 consists of 14 residues. Looked up from germline, CDR1 is MDHEN and CDR2 is SYDVKM. The CDR3 reads CASSFPSRGSPLHF. Written as DNA, the CDR3 is TGTGCCAGCAGTTTCCCCTCCCGGGGTTCACCCCTCCACTTT.

This clone was seen more than once but under ten times. This chain connects TRBV6-5 to TRBJ2-7; weak D call: TRBD2 (6 bases). CDR3 length: 13 residues. Germline CDR1 and CDR2: MNHEY and SVGAGI. V shed 7 bases and J shed 7 bases, with 17 bases lying between them. DNA for the CDR3: TGTGCCAGCATCGCCGGGAGAGACTTGGAGCAGTACTTC. Its protein product is CASIAGRDLEQYF.

This clone is a singleton in its sample. This chain joins TRBV27 and TRBJ2-5, with 11 nucleotides matching TRBD2. CDR1 and CDR2 from the germline V gene are MNHEY and SMNVEV (reference sequence). CDR3 length equals 14 residues. After removal of 4 bases from V and 4 bases from J, the junction contained 2 bases not matched to a gene. The CDR3 DNA sequence: TGTGCCAGCAGTTCGGGGACTAGCGGAGAGACCCAGTACTTC. Translated, it gives CASSSGTSGETQYF.

The chain is built from TRBV30 and TRBJ1-4; D perhaps matches TRBD1 (5 bases). The CDR3 spans 14 residues. The germline CDR1 and CDR2 sequences are GTSNPN and SVGIG (reference sequence). V gave up 0 bases and J gave up 8 bases, with 13 bases separating them. CDR3 loop: CAWSVLGGDEKLFF. The CDR3 DNA follows: TGTGCCTGGAGTGTACTTGGGGGGGACGAAAAACTGTTTTTT.

The chain links TRBV6-2 or TRBV6-3 to TRBJ2-1, with 13 bases matching TRBD2. Germline CDR1 MNHEY, CDR2 SVGEGT. Unmatched junction bases numbered 14, after V lost 2 bases and J lost 7 bases. This CDR3 is 19 amino acids long. In DNA form, the CDR3 reads TGTGCCAGCAGTTACAGCCCCGAGACTAGCGGGGGGAGGAGGAATGAGCAGTTCTTC. Translated: CASSYSPETSGGRRNEQFF.

The chain uses TRBV7-3 and TRBJ2-7; the D gene is possibly TRBD2 (5 bases). The CDR3 has 13 residues. V shed 5 bases and J shed 3 bases, with 11 bases lying between them. Looked up from germline, CDR1 is SGHTA and CDR2 is FQGTGA. CDR3 residues: CASSTYRGYEQYF. The CDR3 DNA sequence: TGTGCCAGCAGCACCTACCGGGGCTACGAGCAGTACTTC.